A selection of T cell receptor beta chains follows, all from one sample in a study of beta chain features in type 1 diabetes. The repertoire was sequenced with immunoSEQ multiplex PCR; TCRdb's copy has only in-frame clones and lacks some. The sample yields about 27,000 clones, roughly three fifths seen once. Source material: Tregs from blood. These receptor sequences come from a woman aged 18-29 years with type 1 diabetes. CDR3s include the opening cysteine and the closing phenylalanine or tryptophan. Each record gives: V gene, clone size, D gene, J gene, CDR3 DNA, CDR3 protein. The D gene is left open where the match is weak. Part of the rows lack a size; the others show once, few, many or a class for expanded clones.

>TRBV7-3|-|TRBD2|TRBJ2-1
TGTGCCAGCAGCCGGACTAGCGGGAGCTACAATGAGCAGTTCTTC
CASSRTSGSYNEQFF
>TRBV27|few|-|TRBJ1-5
TGTGCCAGCAGTTTAACAGACGGCAATCAGCCCCAGCATTTT
CASSLTDGNQPQHF
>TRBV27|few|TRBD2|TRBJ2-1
TGTGCCAGCAGTCCCAGAAGCGGGAGCTCCTACAATGAGCAGTTCTTC
CASSPRSGSSYNEQFF
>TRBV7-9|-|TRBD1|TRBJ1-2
TGTGCCAGCAGCCGTCGACAGGGCGTCGTAGACTATGGCTACACCTTC
CASSRRQGVVDYGYTF
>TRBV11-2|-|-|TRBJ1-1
TGTGCCAGCAGCTTAGGGGGCAACACTGAAGCTTTCTTT
CASSLGGNTEAFF
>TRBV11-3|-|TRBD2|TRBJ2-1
TGTGCCAGCAAGATGCCGGGACTAGCGGGGCCCTACAATGAGCAGTTCTTC
CASKMPGLAGPYNEQFF
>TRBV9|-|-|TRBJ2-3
TGTGCCAGCAGCGTGCCCTGGCTAGCGACGCTTGATACGCAGTATTTT
CASSVPWLATLDTQYF
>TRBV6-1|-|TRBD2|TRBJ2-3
TGTGCCAGCAGTGAAGCACCTACTAGCGGGAGCACAGATACGCAGTATTTT
CASSEAPTSGSTDTQYF
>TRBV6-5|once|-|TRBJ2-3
TGTGCCAGCAGACCGGGACTCCACTTCACAGATACGCAGTATTTT
CASRPGLHFTDTQYF
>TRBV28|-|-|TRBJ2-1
TGTGCCAGCAGTTTTCGAGTAAATGAGCAGTTCTTC
CASSFRVNEQFF
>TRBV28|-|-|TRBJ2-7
TGTGCCAGCAGTTCAGGGAAAAACTACGAGCAGTACTTC
CASSSGKNYEQYF
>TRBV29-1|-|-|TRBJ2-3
TGCAGCGTTGCGCTGTCGGGCACAGATACGCAGTATTTT
CSVALSGTDTQYF
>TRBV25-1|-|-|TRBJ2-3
TGTGCCAGCAGTGATCCCCCAGGCGCCCAGGGGACAGATACGCAGTATTTT
CASSDPPGAQGTDTQYF
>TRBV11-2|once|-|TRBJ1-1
TGTGCCAGCAGGATAAGCCTCCCCGCTCCTGAAGCTTTCTTT
CASRISLPAPEAFF
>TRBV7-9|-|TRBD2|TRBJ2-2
TGTGCCAGCAGCTTAGTTTGGACTAGCGGGAGAGGAATCGGGGAGCTGTTTTTT
CASSLVWTSGRGIGELFF
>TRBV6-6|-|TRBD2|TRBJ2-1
TGTGCCGCCCGGACTAGCGGGAGGATGGATGAGCAGTTCTTC
CAARTSGRMDEQFF
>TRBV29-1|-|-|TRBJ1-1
TGCAGCGTTGGACAGATGCGAGACACTGAAGCTTTCTTT
CSVGQMRDTEAFF
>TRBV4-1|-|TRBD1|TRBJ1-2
TGCGCCAGCAGCCCTGGGACAGGGGGCAACTATGGCTACACCTTC
CASSPGTGGNYGYTF
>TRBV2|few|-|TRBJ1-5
TGTGCCAGCAGGAACAGGGGCAATCAGCCCCAGCATTTT
CASRNRGNQPQHF
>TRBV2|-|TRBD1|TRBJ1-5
TGTGCCAGCAGCGGGAGAGGGGGCCTCAATCAGCCCCAGCATTTT
CASSGRGGLNQPQHF
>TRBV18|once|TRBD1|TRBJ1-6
TGTGCCAGCTCACCAGGGACAGGGCCTGCGGATTCACCCCTCCACTTT
CASSPGTGPADSPLHF
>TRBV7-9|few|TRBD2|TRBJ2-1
TGTGCCAGCAGCTTGGGACTAGCGGGAGGGCCGTCCTACAATGAGCAGTTCTTC
CASSLGLAGGPSYNEQFF